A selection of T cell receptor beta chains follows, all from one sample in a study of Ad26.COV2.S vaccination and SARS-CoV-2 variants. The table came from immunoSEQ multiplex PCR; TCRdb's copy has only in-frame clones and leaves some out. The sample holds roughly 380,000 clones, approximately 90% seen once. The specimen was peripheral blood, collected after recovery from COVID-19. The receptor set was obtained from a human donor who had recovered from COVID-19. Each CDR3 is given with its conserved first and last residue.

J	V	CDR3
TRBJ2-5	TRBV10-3	CATHSGPGETQYF
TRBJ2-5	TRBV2	CASSIRTGEQTQYF
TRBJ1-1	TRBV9	CASSVDQGATEAFF
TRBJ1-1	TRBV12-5	CASGATGNTEAFF
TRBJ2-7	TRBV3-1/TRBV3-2	CASSPARSYEQYF
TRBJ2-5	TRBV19	CASNEQGRGETQYF
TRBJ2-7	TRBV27	CASRLTSGTDYEQYF
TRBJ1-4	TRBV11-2	CASSPTTGGEKLFF
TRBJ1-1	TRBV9	CASSPHLGTEAFF
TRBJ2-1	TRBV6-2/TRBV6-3	CASSPSRDEQFF
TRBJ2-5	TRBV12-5	CASGGETQYF
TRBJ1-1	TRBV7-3	CASSFAGPPESEAFF
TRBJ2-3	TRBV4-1	CASSSSLGTDTQYF
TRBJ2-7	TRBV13	CASSPWTGGVDEQYF
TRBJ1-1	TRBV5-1	CASSSPTGVSNTEAFF
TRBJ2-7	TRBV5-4	CASSPGTLSYEQYF
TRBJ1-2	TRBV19	CASRTGARVYGYTF
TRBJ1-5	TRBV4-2	CASSQEETANQPQHF
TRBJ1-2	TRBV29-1	CSVRTYREDLGGYTF
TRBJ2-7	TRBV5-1	CASSLYGSSYEQYF
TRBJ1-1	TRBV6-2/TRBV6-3	CASSHGTSEAFF
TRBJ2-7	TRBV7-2	CASSPYLAGGAYEQYF
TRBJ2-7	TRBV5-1	CASSQEGLDLDEQYF
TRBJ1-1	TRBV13	CASSRGDRGAQEEAFF
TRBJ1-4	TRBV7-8	CASSLGTVNEKLFF
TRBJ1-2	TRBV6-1	CASSDYRGGNYGYTF
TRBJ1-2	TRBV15	CATSGIPRSNYGYTF
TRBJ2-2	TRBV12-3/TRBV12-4	CASSSRTTGELFF
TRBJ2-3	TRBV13	CASSLVLPDTQYF
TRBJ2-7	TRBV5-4	CASSSPPGQSSYEQYF